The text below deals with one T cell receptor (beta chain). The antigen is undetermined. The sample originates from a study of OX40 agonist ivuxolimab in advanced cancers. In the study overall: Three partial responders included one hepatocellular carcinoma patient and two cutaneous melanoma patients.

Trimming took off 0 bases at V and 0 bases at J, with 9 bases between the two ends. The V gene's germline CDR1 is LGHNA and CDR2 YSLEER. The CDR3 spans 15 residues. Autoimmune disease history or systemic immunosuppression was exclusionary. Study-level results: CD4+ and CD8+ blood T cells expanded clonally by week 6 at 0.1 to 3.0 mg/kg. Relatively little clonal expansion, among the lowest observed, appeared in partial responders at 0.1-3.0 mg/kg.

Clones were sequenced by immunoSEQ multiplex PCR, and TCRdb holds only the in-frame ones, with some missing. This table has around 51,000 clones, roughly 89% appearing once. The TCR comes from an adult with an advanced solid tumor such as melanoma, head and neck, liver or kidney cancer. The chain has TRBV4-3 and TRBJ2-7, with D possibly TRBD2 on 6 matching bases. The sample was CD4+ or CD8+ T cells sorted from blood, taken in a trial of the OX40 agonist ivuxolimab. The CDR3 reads CASSQDLALSYEQYF. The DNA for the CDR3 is TGCGCCAGCAGCCAAGATCTAGCGCTCTCCTACGAGCAGTACTTC.